These 23 T cell receptor beta chains were all obtained from the same sample, sequenced in a study of blood T cell repertoires in COVID-19 (dated by TCRdb to 2018 to 2021). The library was prepared using the immunoSEQ multiplex PCR assay. This is the immuneACCESS table as TCRdb keeps it, with only in-frame sequences that have V and J called. A part of the clones is gone; compared with another copy, unresolved V genes explain less than half, and the rest is unexplained. This sample comprises around 160,000 clones, 81% of them detected only once. The biggest ten clones account for approximately 11% of the sample. The sample comprised peripheral blood. All receptors derive from a man in his sixties with active or convalescent COVID-19.

This chain uses TRBV21-1 with TRBJ2-3; TRBD2, as called in the table, went unchecked against the DNA. TRBV21-1 is classified as a pseudogene. This CDR3 is 16 amino acids long. The CDR3 is CASSKGGGTSGGTQYF. The CDR3 DNA sequence: TGTGCCAGCAGCAAAGGGGGGGGGACCTCTGGAGGTACGCAGTATTTT.

This clone came up a few times. This chain joins TRBV14 and TRBJ2-4, with D perhaps TRBD1 (6 bases). The CDR3 runs 14 residues. Germline-derived CDR1 and CDR2 are SGHDN and FVKESK. V dropped 1 base and J dropped 5 bases, with 9 bases sitting between them. CDR3 sequence reads: CASSQVAGENIQYF. Here the CDR3 DNA reads TGTGCCAGCAGCCAAGTGGCAGGGGAAAACATTCAGTACTTC.

V usage is TRBV29-1 and J usage is TRBJ2-5, with 8 bases matching TRBD1. The CDR3 loop spans 13 amino acids. Germline V gives CDR1 SQVTM, CDR2 ANQGSEA. Trimming removed 4 bases from V and 4 bases from J; junction bases left unmatched: 5. This CDR3 reads CSVVQGAGETQYF. The CDR3 DNA follows: TGCAGCGTTGTCCAGGGGGCTGGAGAGACCCAGTACTTC.

V usage is TRBV19 and J usage is TRBJ1-2; the D gene is possibly TRBD1 (6 bases). V lost 11 bases and J 2 bases, leaving 18 bases between the germline ends. CDR1 is LNHDA, CDR2 SQIVND, per germline (reference sequence). This CDR3 region has 14 residues. The CDR3 loop reads CAAYDPDRNYGYTF. As DNA, the CDR3 is TGTGCCGCCTACGACCCCGACAGGAACTATGGCTACACCTTC.

This clone appeared a single time. J is TRBJ1-2 and V is TRBV6-5, with no clear D. V lost 4 bases, J lost 6 bases, and 12 bases lay in between. Germline V gene lookup returns CDR1 MNHEY and CDR2 SVGAGI. The CDR3 spans 13 residues. The CDR3 bases are TGTGCCAGCAGTTTGGATCGGACTAATGGCTACACCTTC. This gives the protein CASSLDRTNGYTF.

This chain uses TRBV11-2 with TRBJ1-2; weak D call: TRBD1 (6 bases). The germline CDR1 and CDR2 sequences are SGHAT and FQNNGV. The V gene lost 6 bases and the J gene lost 3 bases, with 11 bases spanning the gap. The CDR3 runs to 13 residues. The CDR3 nucleotides are TGTGCCAGCAGACCGGGACAAGACTATGGCTACACCTTC. Translated: CASRPGQDYGYTF.

V gene TRBV5-1 combines with J gene TRBJ1-1; TRBD1 agrees at 8 bases. The CDR3 extends over 13 amino acids. V dropped 5 bases and J dropped 3; count of bases not matched to a gene: 3. Germline CDR1 SGHRS, CDR2 YFSETQ. CDR3 nucleotides: TGCGCCAGCAGGACAGGGGTGGACACTGAAGCTTTCTTT. It encodes CASRTGVDTEAFF.

By share, this clone ranks as medium-sized. The CDR3 loop is CATKGGPSNQPQHF. CDR3 bases: TGTGCCACCAAGGGGGGGCCGAGCAATCAGCCCCAGCATTTT. The rearrangement joins TRBV6-5 to TRBJ1-5; a possible D gene is TRBD1 (6 bases). V lost 10 bases to trimming and J lost 1 base, with 14 bases between them. CDR1 MNHEY and CDR2 SVGAGI come from the germline V gene. CDR3 length equals 14 residues.

The chain links TRBV3-1 (or the pseudogene TRBV3-2) to TRBJ1-4; 9 bases line up with TRBD1. The germline V gene has CDR1 LGHDT and CDR2 YNNKEL (reference sequence). The CDR3 is made up of 16 amino acids. V gave up 4 bases and J gave up 7 bases; unmatched junction bases: 10. The CDR3 DNA is TGTGCCAGCAGCCCCCCCGGGACAGGGTTCGGTGAAAAACTGTTTTTT. This codes for CASSPPGTGFGEKLFF.

This chain connects TRBV5-1 to TRBJ1-4; D unresolved. The V gene lost 4 bases and the J gene lost 4 bases, with 11 bases spanning the gap. There are 14 residues in the CDR3. CDR1 and CDR2 (germline): SGHRS, YFSETQ. The CDR3 coding sequence is TGCGCCAGCAGCCCCGGAGGGAATAATGAAAAACTGTTTTTT. Translation gives CASSPGGNNEKLFF. Filled out from reference TRBV5-1 and TRBJ1-4, the complete variable domain reads KAGVTQTPRYLIKTRGQQVTLSCSPISGHRSVSWYQQTPGQGLQFLFEYFSETQRNKGNFPGRFSGRQFSNSRSEMNVSTLELGDSALYLCASSPGGNNEKLFFGSGTQLSVL.

The chain couples TRBV29-1 to TRBJ1-3; possible D gene TRBD1, 5 bases. Germline-derived CDR1 and CDR2 are SQVTM and ANQGSEA. Between the trimmed V and J ends, which lost 5 bases and 3 bases, there was a span of 11 bases. This CDR3 region has 13 residues. Here the CDR3 DNA reads TGCAGCGTTTCCGACAGTAATGGAAACACCATATATTTT. Translation gives CSVSDSNGNTIYF.

This chain connects TRBV12-3 or TRBV12-4 to TRBJ2-3; TRBD1 might be the D (6 bases). Trimming removed 10 bases from V and 1 base from J, with 12 bases in between. CDR3 size: 13 residues. CDR3 loop: CATRWTGTDTQYF. In DNA, the CDR3 is TGTGCCACCCGCTGGACAGGCACAGATACGCAGTATTTT.

The count of this clone is one. The chain has TRBV19 and TRBJ1-2; D gene uncertain. The CDR3 is 14 amino acids. Germline V gene lookup returns CDR1 LNHDA and CDR2 SQIVND (reference sequence). The V end lost 7 bases, the J end lost 5 bases, and 17 bases lay between the germline ends. The CDR3 nucleotides are TGTGCCAGTAATCCGACAAGTCCATCATATGGCTACACCTTC. It is translated as CASNPTSPSYGYTF.

The V gene is TRBV28, the J gene TRBJ2-1, with D possibly TRBD2 on 7 matching bases. The V and J ends lost 8 bases and 8 bases respectively, with 16 bases between them. This CDR3 spans 13 amino acids. Germline lookup yields CDR1 MDHEN and CDR2 SYDVKM. Written as DNA, the CDR3 is TGTGCCAGCGGGGGCGGGAGTAAGGATGAGCAGTTCTTC. Its protein is CASGGGSKDEQFF.

In this sample, this clone turned up a few times. The chain carries TRBV7-9 and TRBJ1-3; TRBD1 aligns across 8 bases. The CDR3 sequence is 16 residues long. CDR1 and CDR2 from the germline V gene are SEHNR and FQNEAQ (reference sequence). The V and J ends lost 5 bases and 2 bases, in that order; junction bases with no gene match: 8. In DNA form, the CDR3 reads TGTGCCAGCAGCCCAGGACAGGGTATTGCTGGAAACACCATATATTTT. Its protein is CASSPGQGIAGNTIYF.

This clone was found a few times. The CDR3 spells CASSRGLDNTEAFF. CDR3 in DNA: TGTGCCAGCAGCCGGGGACTGGATAACACTGAAGCTTTCTTT. The V call is TRBV14, the J call TRBJ1-1; D is perhaps TRBD1 (5 bases). The V gene lost 4 bases and the J gene lost 2 bases, with 11 bases spanning the gap. Germline V gives CDR1 SGHDN, CDR2 FVKESK. This CDR3 spans 14 amino acids.

This clone has more than one count but fewer than ten. The chain combines TRBV6-5 with TRBJ1-2, with TRBD1 as a possible D gene (6 bases). The germline V gene encodes CDR1 MNHEY and CDR2 SVGAGI. Trimming shortened V by 4 bases and J by 8 bases, and 14 bases separated the two germline ends. The CDR3 has 13 amino acids. The CDR3 nucleotides are TGTGCCAGCAGTTCCCAGGGAGGGGGAGGCTACACCTTC. This encodes CASSSQGGGGYTF.

V and J are TRBV19 and TRBJ1-2, with a weak D call TRBD1 (5 bases). This CDR3 spans 15 amino acids. V lost 5 bases, J lost 4 bases, and 17 bases lay in between. From germline, CDR1 is LNHDA and CDR2 SQIVND (reference sequence). The CDR3 DNA reads as TGTGCCAGTAGTCTCGACAGCGCAATCCTCTATGGCTACACCTTC. This translates into CASSLDSAILYGYTF.

This chain connects TRBV19 to TRBJ1-5, with 12 bases identical to TRBD1. There are 17 residues in the CDR3. J gave up 0 bases and V 9 bases, and 9 bases lay outside the gene matches. Per the germline V gene, CDR1 is LNHDA and CDR2 is SQIVND (reference sequence). The CDR3, as DNA: TGTGCCAGCCCCCGGGACAGGGGGCTGGTTAGCAATCAGCCCCAGCATTTT. It encodes CASPRDRGLVSNQPQHF.

In nucleotides, the CDR3 is TGTGCCAGCACCTCGACCGGGACAGGGACTGGAAACACCATATATTTT. Protein: CASTSTGTGTGNTIYF. The chain uses TRBV28 and TRBJ1-3; 9 bases are shared with TRBD1. The CDR3 consists of 16 residues. Germline CDR1 and CDR2: MDHEN and SYDVKM. Germline trimming cut 7 bases from V and 2 bases from J; bases unmatched to any gene: 9. The entire variable domain, with the rest obtained from reference TRBV28 and TRBJ1-3, is as follows: DVKVTQSSRYLVKRTGEKVFLECVQDMDHENMFWYRQDPGLGLRLIYFSYDVKMKEKGDIPEGYSVSREKKERFSLILESASTNQTSMYLCASTSTGTGTGNTIYFGEGSWLTVV.

This sequence joins TRBV19 and TRBJ2-2; TRBD1 matches at 9 bases. Germline V CDR1 and CDR2: LNHDA, SQIVND (reference sequence). This CDR3 is 15 amino acids long. The V segment lost 2 bases and the J segment 4 bases; nucleotides outside the gene matches: 2. CDR3 sequence (DNA): TGTGCCAGTAGTATAAACAGGGGGCGCACCGGGGAGCTGTTTTTT. Protein product: CASSINRGRTGELFF.

The chain combines TRBV5-1 with TRBJ2-5; 12 nucleotides align to TRBD2. There are 14 residues in the CDR3. Trimming at V came to 4 bases and at J to 5 bases, leaving 3 bases not matched to a gene. Germline V gene data show CDR1 as SGHRS and CDR2 as YFSETQ. Here the CDR3 DNA reads TGCGCCAGCAGCCGGACTAGCGGGAAGGAGACCCAGTACTTC. Amino acid sequence: CASSRTSGKETQYF. Based on the CDR3 plus reference TRBV5-1 and TRBJ2-5, the full variable domain is KAGVTQTPRYLIKTRGQQVTLSCSPISGHRSVSWYQQTPGQGLQFLFEYFSETQRNKGNFPGRFSGRQFSNSRSEMNVSTLELGDSALYLCASSRTSGKETQYFGPGTRLLVL.

This chain connects TRBV28 to TRBJ1-2; maybe TRBD1 (5 bases). With 5 bases removed from V and 4 bases from J, the gap between germline ends came to 11 bases. CDR1 is MDHEN, CDR2 SYDVKM, per germline. CDR3 length equals 13 residues. In nucleotides, the CDR3 is TGTGCCAGCAGTATCGGGGGACGCTATGGCTACACCTTC. Its protein is CASSIGGRYGYTF.